This T cell receptor (beta chain) was obtained from a study of T-cell memory formation after mild COVID-19. This clonotype has more than one count but fewer than ten. The antigen is unknown. Study-level findings and limits: Mostly located in CM and EM were contracting CD4+ clones, with contracting CD8+ clones located in EMRA. Day 15 to 85 contracting clones showed balanced CD4/CD8; day 15 to 37 expanders favored CD4+.

The authors produced TCR alpha and TCR beta cDNA libraries with sample barcodes and UMIs by 5'RACE using constant-segment primers. TCRdb reprocessed the 5' RACE reads via MiXCR and lists one record per CDR3 protein. The sample lists 390,000 or so distinct CDR3 sequences, approximately 16% occurring once. V was shortened by 2 bases and J by 8 bases, with 22 bases between the two germline ends. Germline-derived CDR1 and CDR2 are MDHEN and SYDVKM. This CDR3 comprises 17 residues. Sequences were obtained from PBMCs or a T cell subset sorted from them (not recorded which). The clonotype comes from a man aged 18 to 35 who had mild COVID-19 (a few samples of this study predate the infection). Cell type and time point are not known. The V call is TRBV28, the J call TRBJ2-1; D gene uncertain. CDR3: CASSLIHYRRKSDEQFF. DNA of the CDR3: TGTGCCAGCAGTTTAATCCACTATCGCCGCAAATCGGATGAGCAGTTCTTC.